One and the same sample provided the 25 T cell receptor beta chains below, sequenced in a study of blood T cell repertoires in COVID-19. Measured with immunoSEQ multiplex PCR; TCRdb has only the in-frame clones, and not every one. This sample has tens of thousands of clones, with over 90% found just once. Specimen: peripheral blood. The origin of the receptors is a man in his 60s with active or convalescent COVID-19.

This CDR3 is CASTLQGAITDTQYF. The CDR3, as DNA: TGTGCCAGCACCCTACAGGGGGCCATCACAGATACGCAGTATTTT. The chain has TRBV6-5 and TRBJ2-3; 9 bases are shared with TRBD1. CDR1 and CDR2 from the germline V gene are MNHEY and SVGAGI. V shed 7 bases, J shed 2 bases, and the junction held 7 bases outside the gene matches. This CDR3 region has 15 residues.

This sequence joins TRBV11-1 and TRBJ2-7; 10 bases line up with TRBD2. V shed 2 bases, J shed 6 bases, and the junction held 10 bases outside the gene matches. Looked up from germline, CDR1 is SGHAT and CDR2 is FQDESV (reference sequence). CDR3 length: 16 residues. CDR3 sequence: CASSLSLSGRAGEQYF. Written as DNA, the CDR3 is TGTGCCAGCAGCTTATCCCTAAGCGGGAGGGCGGGCGAGCAGTACTTC.

The chain links TRBV7-9 to TRBJ2-7, with D hard to call. Trimming removed 1 base at V and 4 bases at J, with 11 bases between. The V gene's germline CDR1 is SEHNR and CDR2 FQNEAQ (reference sequence). The CDR3 consists of 14 residues. The CDR3 region is CASSLGGSRYEQYF. In DNA, the CDR3 is TGTGCCAGCAGCTTAGGTGGTTCGAGGTACGAGCAGTACTTC.

The rearrangement joins TRBV2 to TRBJ1-5; D remains ambiguous. V gave up 3 bases and J gave up 0 bases, with 6 bases separating them. The CDR3 extends over 14 amino acids. Germline assignment: CDR1 SNHLY and CDR2 FYNNEI. The CDR3 nucleotides read TGTGCCAGCAGTGACAGTTATAGCAATCAGCCCCAGCATTTT. Its protein product is CASSDSYSNQPQHF.

The rearrangement links TRBV7-9 to TRBJ1-4, with D hard to call. Between the trimmed V and J ends, which lost 5 bases and 7 bases, there was a span of 14 bases. CDR3 size: 14 residues. The germline gives CDR1 SEHNR, CDR2 FQNEAQ (reference sequence). The DNA for the CDR3 is TGTGCCAGCAGCCTGCGGGGTTGGGGTGAAAAACTGTTTTTT. It encodes CASSLRGWGEKLFF.

The gene calls are TRBV18 and TRBJ1-3; D is possibly TRBD1 (6 bases). Looked up from germline, CDR1 is KGHSH and CDR2 is LQKENI. V lost 3 bases to trimming and J lost 0 bases, with 9 bases between them. The CDR3 length is 15 residues. CDR3: CASSPGQSSGNTIYF. The CDR3 DNA is TGTGCCAGCTCACCCGGACAGAGCTCTGGAAACACCATATATTTT.

The chain is built from TRBV27 and TRBJ1-1; 8 nucleotides agree with TRBD1. Germline V lookup: CDR1 MNHEY, CDR2 SMNVEV (reference sequence). The V segment lost 0 bases and the J segment 8 bases; nucleotides outside the gene matches: 5. There are 14 residues in the CDR3. CDR3 sequence (DNA): TGTGCCAGCAGTTTATCTGACAGGGGCCTAGAAGCTTTCTTT. It is translated as CASSLSDRGLEAFF.

This chain links TRBV10-2 with TRBJ2-7, with TRBD1 as a possible D gene (5 bases). The CDR3 loop spans 14 amino acids. The germline V gene has CDR1 WSHSY and CDR2 SAAADI. Trimming took off 3 bases at V and 8 bases at J, with 17 bases between the two ends. The CDR3 DNA reads TGCGCCAGCAGTGATCACTACGACGACAGTAAGCAGTACTTC. It codes for CASSDHYDDSKQYF.

CDR3 sequence (DNA): TGCGCCAGCAGCTTGGGACAGGGCATACCAAATGAGCAGTTCTTC. This translates into CASSLGQGIPNEQFF. The chain employs TRBV5-1 and TRBJ2-1; 7 bases are a match to TRBD1. The CDR3 contains 15 residues. CDR1 is SGHRS, CDR2 YFSETQ, per germline. V was pared by 0 bases and J by 7 bases, with 7 bases of the junction left unmatched.

This chain connects TRBV3-1 (or the pseudogene TRBV3-2) to TRBJ1-6; D gene unclear. Germline loops: CDR1 LGHDT, CDR2 YNNKEL (reference sequence). Trimming took off 1 base at V and 7 bases at J, with 5 bases between the two ends. The CDR3 is made up of 13 amino acids. CDR3 amino acids: CASSQGRNSPLHF. CDR3 in DNA: TGTGCCAGCAGCCAAGGGAGGAATTCACCCCTCCACTTT.

The chain recombines TRBV6-2 or TRBV6-3 with TRBJ2-7, with 12 bases fitting TRBD2. V trimming: 3 bases; J trimming: 2 bases; junction bases outside the gene matches: 2. The CDR3 extends over 15 amino acids. The germline V gene has CDR1 MNHEY and CDR2 SVGEGT. CDR3 protein: CASSYRLAGAYEQYF. The DNA for the CDR3 is TGTGCCAGCAGTTATCGACTAGCGGGGGCCTACGAGCAGTACTTC.

The rearrangement uses TRBV19 and TRBJ2-1; TRBD2 aligns across 10 bases. Germline trimming cut 5 bases from V and 6 bases from J; bases unmatched to any gene: 7. CDR3 size: 15 residues. The germline gives CDR1 LNHDA, CDR2 SQIVND (reference sequence). The CDR3 sequence: CASSLQAGGPNEQFF. The CDR3 DNA follows: TGTGCCAGTAGTCTCCAAGCGGGAGGGCCCAATGAGCAGTTCTTC.

The chain is built from TRBV18 and TRBJ1-4; TRBD1 matches 9 bases. Germline CDR1 KGHSH, CDR2 LQKENI. After removal of 1 base from V and 6 bases from J, the junction contained 6 bases not matched to a gene. This CDR3 has 16 amino acids. CDR3 coding DNA: TGTGCCAGCTCACCACGCGGACAGGGGAGGGATGAAAAACTGTTTTTT. It specifies CASSPRGQGRDEKLFF.

The chain is built from TRBV4-3 and TRBJ2-1; TRBD1 agrees at 7 bases. The CDR3 is made up of 16 amino acids. In germline, CDR1 is LGHNA, CDR2 YSLEER. V gave up 3 bases and J gave up 2 bases; unmatched junction bases: 7. The CDR3 region has the DNA TGCGCCAGCAGCCAGAGAGGACAGGTCGCCTACAATGAGCAGTTCTTC. Its protein is CASSQRGQVAYNEQFF.

The chain employs TRBV6-5 and TRBJ1-6; D unclear. Trimming took off 0 bases at V and 8 bases at J, with 11 bases between the two ends. The germline V gene encodes CDR1 MNHEY and CDR2 SVGAGI. The CDR3 spans 15 residues. The DNA for the CDR3 is TGTGCCAGCAGTTACTCGGCGCGGCGGGATTCACCCCTCCACTTT. Protein: CASSYSARRDSPLHF.

The chain is built from TRBV5-1 and TRBJ2-6, with D perhaps TRBD1 (6 bases). Germline-derived CDR1 and CDR2 are SGHRS and YFSETQ. This CDR3 is 16 amino acids long. The V and J ends lost 4 bases and 0 bases respectively, with 11 bases between them. The DNA for the CDR3 is TGCGCCAGCAGCCCGGGACAAAACTCTGGGGCCAACGTCCTGACTTTC. Translating it yields CASSPGQNSGANVLTF.

This chain joins TRBV18 and TRBJ2-1; no reliable D call. The CDR3 sequence is 14 residues long. The ends were cut back, 5 bases at V and 0 bases at J, with 8 bases in the middle. Germline values: CDR1 KGHSH, CDR2 LQKENI. CDR3 in amino acids: CASSAQSSYNEQFF. As DNA, the CDR3 is TGTGCCAGCTCAGCACAGAGCTCCTACAATGAGCAGTTCTTC.

CDR3 DNA sequence: TGTGCCAGCAGTTACGGTGCGGGCCCGGCCTATGGCTACACCTTC. Amino acids: CASSYGAGPAYGYTF. J is TRBJ1-2 and V is TRBV6-6, with D unresolved. V was clipped by 2 bases and J by 4 bases, with 14 bases between them. Germline V gives CDR1 MNHNY, CDR2 SVGAGI (reference sequence). This CDR3 is built from 15 residues.

The sample holds one count of this clone. In nucleotides, the CDR3 is TGTGCCAGCTCACCTCCGGGGGTTTATAATTCACCCCTCCACTTT. This gives the protein CASSPPGVYNSPLHF. The chain uses TRBV18 and TRBJ1-6, with D perhaps matching TRBD1 (5 bases). This CDR3 contains 15 residues. Germline V gene data show CDR1 as KGHSH and CDR2 as LQKENI. V lost 3 bases and J lost 4, with 10 bases in between.

In this sample, this clone turned up a few times. The rearrangement joins TRBV28 to TRBJ2-1, with D tentatively TRBD2 (5 bases). V shed 3 bases and J shed 7 bases, with 13 bases lying between them. CDR1 and CDR2 from the germline V gene are MDHEN and SYDVKM. The length of the CDR3 is 14 residues. The CDR3 region has the DNA TGTGCCAGCAGTTTCGTACCTAGCTGGAATGAGCAGTTCTTC. This codes for CASSFVPSWNEQFF.

This clone occurred once. The chain uses TRBV19 and TRBJ1-2; 7 positions match TRBD1. The CDR3 totals 14 residues. The junction had 2 bases not matched to a gene; V was cut back by 1 base and J by 3 bases. The germline gives CDR1 LNHDA, CDR2 SQIVND (reference sequence). The CDR3, as DNA: TGTGCCAGTAGTATAGGGGACAGCCACTATGGCTACACCTTC. Residues: CASSIGDSHYGYTF.

This clone was detected a few times. The chain recombines TRBV2 with TRBJ1-5; 7 bases match TRBD1. Germline V gene sequence: CDR1 SNHLY, CDR2 FYNNEI. This CDR3 comprises 13 residues. V lost 6 bases and J lost 3; bases outside the gene matches: 2. The CDR3 coding sequence is TGTGCCAGCAGGGGACAGAACAATCAGCCCCAGCATTTT. It translates to CASRGQNNQPQHF.

The sample holds a few counts of this clone. This chain uses TRBV13 with TRBJ2-5; TRBD1 matches at 7 bases. The CDR3 loop spans 14 amino acids. Germline assignment: CDR1 PRHDT and CDR2 FYEKMQ (reference sequence). Trimming cost V 6 bases and J 4 bases; bases outside gene matches: 8. CDR3 nucleotide sequence: TGTGCCAGCAGGCGACAGGGAGCCCTAGAGACCCAGTACTTC. Residues: CASRRQGALETQYF.

The chain has TRBV30 and TRBJ2-3, with 10 bases matching TRBD2. Trimming took 3 bases from V and 2 from J; bases not matched to a gene: 11. Germline-derived CDR1 and CDR2 are GTSNPN and SVGIG (reference sequence). There are 17 residues in the CDR3. The chain's CDR3 is CAWSGESGRALTDTQYF. CDR3 DNA sequence: TGTGCCTGGAGCGGGGAAAGCGGGAGGGCCCTCACAGATACGCAGTATTTT.

The chain carries TRBV5-1 and TRBJ1-5; 8 bases line up with TRBD1. This CDR3 comprises 17 residues. The ends lost 0 bases at V and 7 bases at J; junction bases unmatched: 12. Germline CDR1 and CDR2: SGHRS and YFSETQ. The CDR3 nucleotides are TGCGCCAGCAGCTTGGGGCCAGGGGGCGAAAGGAGACAGCCCCAGCATTTT. Protein product: CASSLGPGGERRQPQHF.